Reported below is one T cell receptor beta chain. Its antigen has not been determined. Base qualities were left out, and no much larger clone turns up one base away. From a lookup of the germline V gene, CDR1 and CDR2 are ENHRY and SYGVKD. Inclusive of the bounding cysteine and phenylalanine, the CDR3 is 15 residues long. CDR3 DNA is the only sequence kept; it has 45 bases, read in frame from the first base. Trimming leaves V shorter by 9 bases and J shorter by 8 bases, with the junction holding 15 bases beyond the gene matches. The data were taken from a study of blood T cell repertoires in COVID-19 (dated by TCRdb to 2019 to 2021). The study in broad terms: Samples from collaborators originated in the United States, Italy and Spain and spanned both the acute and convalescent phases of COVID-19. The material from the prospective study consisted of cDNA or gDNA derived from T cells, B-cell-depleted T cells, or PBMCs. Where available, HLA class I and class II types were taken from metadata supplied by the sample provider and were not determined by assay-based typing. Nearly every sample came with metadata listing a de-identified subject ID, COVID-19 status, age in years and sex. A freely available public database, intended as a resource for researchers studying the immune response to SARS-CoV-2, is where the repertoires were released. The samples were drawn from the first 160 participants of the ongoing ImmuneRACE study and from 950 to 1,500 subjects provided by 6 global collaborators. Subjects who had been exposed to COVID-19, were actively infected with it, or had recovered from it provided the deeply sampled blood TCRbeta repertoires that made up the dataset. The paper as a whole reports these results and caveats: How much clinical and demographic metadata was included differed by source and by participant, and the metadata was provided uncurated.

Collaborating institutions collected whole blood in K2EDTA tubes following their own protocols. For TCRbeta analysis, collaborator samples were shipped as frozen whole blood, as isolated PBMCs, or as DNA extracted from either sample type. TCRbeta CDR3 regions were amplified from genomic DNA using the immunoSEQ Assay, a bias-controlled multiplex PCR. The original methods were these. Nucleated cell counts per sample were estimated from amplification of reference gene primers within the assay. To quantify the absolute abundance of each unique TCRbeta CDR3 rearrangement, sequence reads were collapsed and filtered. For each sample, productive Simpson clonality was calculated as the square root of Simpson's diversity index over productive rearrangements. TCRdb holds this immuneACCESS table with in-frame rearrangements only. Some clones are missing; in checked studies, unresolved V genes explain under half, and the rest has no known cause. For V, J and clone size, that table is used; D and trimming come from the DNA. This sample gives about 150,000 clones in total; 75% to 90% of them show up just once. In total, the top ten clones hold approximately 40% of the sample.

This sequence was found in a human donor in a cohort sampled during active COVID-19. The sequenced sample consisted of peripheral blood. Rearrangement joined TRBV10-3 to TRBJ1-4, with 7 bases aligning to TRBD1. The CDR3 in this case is CAISRGGTEGEKLFF. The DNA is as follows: TGTGCCATTTCCCGAGGGGGCACAGAGGGCGAAAAACTGTTTTTT.